This TCR beta chain appears in the sequencing data of a study of blood T cell repertoires in COVID-19. Study-wide background: Samples came from the United States, Italy and Spain, spanning acute and convalescent COVID-19. T cells, B-cell-depleted T cells, or PBMCs supplied cDNA or gDNA.

In the source study's methods: Researchers report that nucleated cell counts were estimated from reference gene primer amplification. The repertoire was sequenced with immunoSEQ multiplex PCR; TCRdb's copy has only in-frame clones and lacks some. V, J and clone size reflect that table, while D and trimming were determined from the DNA. The data contain some 45,000 clones, about 75% of them seen just once; the ten biggest clones take up roughly 7.9%. This clone was observed a handful of times. From germline, CDR1 is SGHNT and CDR2 YYREEE (reference sequence). The CDR3 is made up of 15 amino acids. V lost 10 bases and J 1 base, leaving 19 bases between the germline ends.

This clonotype was sampled from a man between 65 and 80 years old with active or convalescent COVID-19. The chain employs TRBV5-4 and TRBJ2-3, with a possible D match to TRBD2 (7 bases). Sequencing was done on a sample of peripheral blood. CDR3: CAGSLGGPGTDTQYF. CDR3 DNA: TGTGCCGGCTCGCTGGGGGGGCCCGGCACAGATACGCAGTATTTT.